One and the same sample provided the 11 T cell receptor beta chains below, sequenced in a study of CD8 T cells in ankylosing spondylitis. In TCRdb, the 5' RACE reads were re-called with MiXCR into one record per CDR3 protein. The sample contains around 130,000 distinct CDR3 sequences, roughly an eighth of which appear only once. Sequencing used blood, either unsorted or a sorted T cell fraction (not recorded which). The origin of the receptors is a female donor with ankylosing spondylitis or in good health (not recorded which).

V and J are TRBV12-3 or TRBV12-4 and TRBJ2-3; D uncertain. The germline V and J ends were trimmed by 7 bases and 6 bases, with 14 bases remaining between them. The CDR3 contains 13 residues. CDR3: CASTSRYEDTQYF. The CDR3 bases are TGTGCCAGCACCTCCCGGTATGAGGATACGCAGTATTTT.

Written as DNA, the CDR3 is TGTGCCACCAGCAGAGAGTGGGTTCACACCGGGGAGCTGTTTTTT. It is translated as CATSREWVHTGELFF. The chain employs TRBV15 and TRBJ2-2; D not certain. Between the trimmed V and J ends, which lost 0 bases and 3 bases, there was a span of 8 bases. The length of the CDR3 is 15 residues. Germline lookup yields CDR1 LNHNV and CDR2 YYDKDF (reference sequence).

A few counts support this clonotype. The J gene is TRBJ2-2, the V gene TRBV12-3 or TRBV12-4; D unresolved. The CDR3 loop spans 16 amino acids. V lost 1 base and J 0 bases, leaving 9 bases between the germline ends. DNA of the CDR3: TGTGCCAGCAGTTTAGTAATTATCTCGAACACCGGGGAGCTGTTTTTT. This codes for CASSLVIISNTGELFF.

A note on this clonotype: The germline gene is not matched at one end of the junction; a read error may be the cause. The V call is TRBV5-6, the J call TRBJ2-4, with D perhaps matching TRBD2 (5 bases). The CDR3 runs to 13 residues. Germline V CDR1 and CDR2: SGHDT, YYEEEE. In DNA form, the CDR3 reads TGTGCCAGCACCCGGGATTCCAAAAGCATTCAGTACTTC. Translating it yields CASTRDSKSIQYF.

This clonotype has more than one count but fewer than ten. The rearrangement joins TRBV29-1 to TRBJ2-2; 7 positions match TRBD1. The CDR3 has 14 amino acids. Per the germline V gene, CDR1 is SQVTM and CDR2 is ANQGSEA. J gave up 0 bases and V 8 bases, and 6 bases lay outside the gene matches. As DNA, the CDR3 is TGCAGCTCACGGACAGGAACGAACACCGGGGAGCTGTTTTTT. Translating gives CSSRTGTNTGELFF.

V and J are TRBV29-1 and TRBJ2-5; D possibly uses TRBD1 or TRBD2 (5 bases each). Germline V lookup: CDR1 SQVTM, CDR2 ANQGSEA. The CDR3 loop spans 13 amino acids. With 7 bases removed from V and 5 bases from J, the gap between germline ends came to 17 bases. The CDR3 here is CSANRDLGETQYF. CDR3 DNA sequence: TGCAGCGCAAACCGGGACCTTGGCGAGACCCAGTACTTC.

In this sample, this clonotype turned up many times. V is TRBV5-5 and J is TRBJ1-1; 11 nucleotides line up with TRBD1. This CDR3 region has 14 residues. Germline CDR1 is SGHKS and CDR2 is YYEKEE (reference sequence). The trim removed 6 bases at V and 6 bases at J, leaving 7 bases unmatched. CDR3 amino acids: CASIPWDRGAEAFF. The CDR3, as DNA: TGTGCCAGCATCCCCTGGGACAGGGGGGCTGAAGCTTTCTTT.

This chain uses TRBV30 with TRBJ1-2; D is undetermined. CDR1 and CDR2 from the germline V gene are GTSNPN and SVGIG (reference sequence). The CDR3 has 14 residues. The V gene lost 2 bases and the J gene lost 8 bases, with 18 bases spanning the gap. CDR3 amino acids: CAWSKLRVGEGYTF. In nucleotides, the CDR3 is TGTGCCTGGAGTAAACTTCGGGTAGGCGAGGGCTACACCTTC. Combining the CDR3 with reference TRBV30 and TRBJ1-2 gives the whole variable domain SQTIHQWPATLVQPVGSPLSLECTVEGTSNPNLYWYRQAAGRGLQLLFYSVGIGQISSEVPQNLSASRPQDRQFILSSKKLLLSDSGFYLCAWSKLRVGEGYTFGSGTRLTVV.

V gene TRBV7-2 combines with J gene TRBJ2-3; 7 positions agree with TRBD2. The CDR3 extends over 16 amino acids. The germline gives CDR1 SGHTA, CDR2 FQGNSA. The ends lost 1 base at V and 2 bases at J; junction bases unmatched: 6. The CDR3 bases are TGTGCCAGCAGCTTAGAGTGGCGGGAGCTCACAGATACGCAGTATTTT. It is translated as CASSLEWRELTDTQYF.

This clonotype came up many times. V and J are TRBV5-1 and TRBJ1-1, with 7 nucleotides matching TRBD1. Losses at the gene ends were 4 bases for V and 0 bases for J; bases not matched to a gene: 3. Germline loops: CDR1 SGHRS, CDR2 YFSETQ. This CDR3 spans 14 amino acids. The CDR3 DNA sequence: TGCGCCAGCAGCCCTGGACAGGTGAACACTGAAGCTTTCTTT. Protein: CASSPGQVNTEAFF.

This clonotype has a count of ten or more. This chain connects TRBV29-1 to TRBJ1-3; D not resolved. V lost 3 bases and J lost 4, with 4 bases in between. Germline lookup yields CDR1 SQVTM and CDR2 ANQGSEA. CDR3 length equals 11 residues. The CDR3 DNA sequence: TGCAGCGTTGAGGAGGGAAACACCATATATTTT. Protein sequence: CSVEEGNTIYF.